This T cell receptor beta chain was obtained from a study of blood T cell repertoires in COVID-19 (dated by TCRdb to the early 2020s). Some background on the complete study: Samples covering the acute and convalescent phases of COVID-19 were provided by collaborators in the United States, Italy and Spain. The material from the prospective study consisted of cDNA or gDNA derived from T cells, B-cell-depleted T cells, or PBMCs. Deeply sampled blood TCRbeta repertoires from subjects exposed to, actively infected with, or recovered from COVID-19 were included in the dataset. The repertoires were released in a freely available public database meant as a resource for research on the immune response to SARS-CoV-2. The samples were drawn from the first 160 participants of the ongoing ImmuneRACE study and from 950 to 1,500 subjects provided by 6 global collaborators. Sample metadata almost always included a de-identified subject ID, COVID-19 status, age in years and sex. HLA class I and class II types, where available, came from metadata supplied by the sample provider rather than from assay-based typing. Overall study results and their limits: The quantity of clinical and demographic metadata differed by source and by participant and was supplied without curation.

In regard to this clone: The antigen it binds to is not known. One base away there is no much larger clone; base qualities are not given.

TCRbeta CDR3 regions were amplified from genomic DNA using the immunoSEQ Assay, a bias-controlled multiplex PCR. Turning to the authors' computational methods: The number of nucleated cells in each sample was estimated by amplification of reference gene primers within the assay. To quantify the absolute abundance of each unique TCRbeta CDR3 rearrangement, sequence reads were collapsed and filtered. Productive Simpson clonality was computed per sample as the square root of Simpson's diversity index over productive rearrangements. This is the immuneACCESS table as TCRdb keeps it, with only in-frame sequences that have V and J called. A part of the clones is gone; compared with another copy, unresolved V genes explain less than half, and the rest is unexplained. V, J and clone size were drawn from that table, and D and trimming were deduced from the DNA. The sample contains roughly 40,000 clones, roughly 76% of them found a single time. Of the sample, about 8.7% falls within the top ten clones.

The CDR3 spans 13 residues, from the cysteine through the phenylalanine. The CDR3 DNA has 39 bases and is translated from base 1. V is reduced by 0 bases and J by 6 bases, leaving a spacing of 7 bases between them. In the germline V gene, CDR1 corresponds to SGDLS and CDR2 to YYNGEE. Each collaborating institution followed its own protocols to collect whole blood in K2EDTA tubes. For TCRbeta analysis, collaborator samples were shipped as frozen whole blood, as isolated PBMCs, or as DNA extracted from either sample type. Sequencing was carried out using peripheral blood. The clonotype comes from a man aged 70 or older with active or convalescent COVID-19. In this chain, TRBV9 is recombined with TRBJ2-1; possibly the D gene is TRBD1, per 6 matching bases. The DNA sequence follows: TGTGCCAGCAGCGTAGGGACAGTCAATGAGCAGTTCTTC. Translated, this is CASSVGTVNEQFF. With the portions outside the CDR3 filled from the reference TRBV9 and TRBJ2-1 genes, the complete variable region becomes DSGVTQTPKHLITATGQRVTLRCSPRSGDLSVYWYQQSLDQGLQFLIQYYNGEERAKGNILERFSAQQFPDLHSELNLSSLELGDSALYFCASSVGTVNEQFFGPGTRLTVL.